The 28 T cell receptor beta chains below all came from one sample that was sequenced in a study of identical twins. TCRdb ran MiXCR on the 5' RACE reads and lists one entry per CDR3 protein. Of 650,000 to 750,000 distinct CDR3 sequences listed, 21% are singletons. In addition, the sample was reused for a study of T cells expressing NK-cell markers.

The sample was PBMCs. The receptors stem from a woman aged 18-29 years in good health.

CDR3 protein: CASSQESERGRQYF. Written as DNA, the CDR3 is TGTGCCAGCAGCCAAGAGAGCGAGCGGGGGAGGCAGTATTTT. This chain joins TRBV14 and TRBJ2-3, with TRBD2 matching 8 bases. Germline CDR1 and CDR2: SGHDN and FVKESK. V shed 0 bases, J shed 11 bases, and the junction held 7 bases outside the gene matches. The CDR3 has 14 residues.

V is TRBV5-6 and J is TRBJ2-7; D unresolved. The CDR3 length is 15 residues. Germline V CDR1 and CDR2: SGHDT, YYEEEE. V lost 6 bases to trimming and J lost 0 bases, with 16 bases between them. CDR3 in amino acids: CASTPLNSDSYEQYF. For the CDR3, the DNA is TGTGCCAGCACCCCTCTAAACAGCGACTCCTACGAGCAGTACTTC.

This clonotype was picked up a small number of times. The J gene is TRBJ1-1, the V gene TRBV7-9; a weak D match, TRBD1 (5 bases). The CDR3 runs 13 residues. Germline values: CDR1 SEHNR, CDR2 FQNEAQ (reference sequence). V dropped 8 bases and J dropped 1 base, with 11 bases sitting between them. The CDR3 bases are TGTGCCAGCCTACGGGGGGGGAACACTGAAGCTTTCTTT. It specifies CASLRGGNTEAFF.

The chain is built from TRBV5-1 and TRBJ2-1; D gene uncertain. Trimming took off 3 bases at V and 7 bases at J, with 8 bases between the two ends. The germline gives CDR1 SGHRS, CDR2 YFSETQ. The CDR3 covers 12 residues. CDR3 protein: CASSSLSNEQFF. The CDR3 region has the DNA TGCGCCAGCAGCTCTCTGTCTAATGAGCAGTTCTTC.

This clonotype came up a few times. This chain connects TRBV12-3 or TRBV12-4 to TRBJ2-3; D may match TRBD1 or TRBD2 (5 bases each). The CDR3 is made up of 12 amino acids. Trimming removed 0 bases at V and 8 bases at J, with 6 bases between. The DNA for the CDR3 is TGTGCCAGCAGTTTAGCTGGGACTACGCAGTATTTT. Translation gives CASSLAGTTQYF.

CDR3 DNA sequence: TGCAGTGCTAGAGATCTTACCCCTCCGGCTTCCATCTCTCTTAACACCGGGGAGCTGTTTTTT. The encoded protein is CSARDLTPPASISLNTGELFF. The rearrangement links TRBV20-1 to TRBJ2-2, with no clear D. The ends were cut back, 0 bases at V and 2 bases at J, with 28 bases in the middle. This CDR3 is 21 amino acids long. CDR1 is DFQATT and CDR2 is SNEGSKA in the germline V gene (reference sequence).

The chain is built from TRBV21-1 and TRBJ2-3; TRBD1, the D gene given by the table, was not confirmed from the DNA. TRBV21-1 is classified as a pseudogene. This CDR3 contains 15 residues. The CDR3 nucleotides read TGTGCCAGCAGCAAAGGGGGACAGGTCACAGATACGCAGTATTTT. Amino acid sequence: CASSKGGQVTDTQYF.

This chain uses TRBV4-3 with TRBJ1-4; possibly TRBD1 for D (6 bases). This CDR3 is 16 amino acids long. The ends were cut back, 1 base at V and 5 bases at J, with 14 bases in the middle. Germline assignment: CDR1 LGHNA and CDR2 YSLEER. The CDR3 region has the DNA TGCGCCAGCAGCCAAGCTGGCCAGGGGACGAATGAAAAACTGTTTTTT. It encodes CASSQAGQGTNEKLFF.

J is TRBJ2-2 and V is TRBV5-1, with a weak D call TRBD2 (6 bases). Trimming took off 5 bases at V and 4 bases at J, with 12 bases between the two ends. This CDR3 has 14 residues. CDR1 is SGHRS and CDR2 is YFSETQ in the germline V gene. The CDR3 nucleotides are TGCGCCAGCAGGGGGGGAGCGGCCACCGGGGAGCTGTTTTTT. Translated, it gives CASRGGAATGELFF.

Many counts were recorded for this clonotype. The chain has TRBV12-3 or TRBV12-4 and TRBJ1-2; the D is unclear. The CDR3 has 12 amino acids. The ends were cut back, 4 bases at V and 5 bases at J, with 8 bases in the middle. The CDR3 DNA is TGTGCCAGCAGTTACGTGGCATATGGCTACACCTTC. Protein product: CASSYVAYGYTF.

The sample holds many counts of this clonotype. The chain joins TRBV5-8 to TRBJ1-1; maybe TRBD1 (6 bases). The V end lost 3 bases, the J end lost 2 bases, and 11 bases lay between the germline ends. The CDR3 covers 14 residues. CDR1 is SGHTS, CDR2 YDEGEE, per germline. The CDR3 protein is CASSWGHSNTEAFF. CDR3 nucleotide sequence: TGTGCCAGCAGCTGGGGACACTCAAACACTGAAGCTTTCTTT.

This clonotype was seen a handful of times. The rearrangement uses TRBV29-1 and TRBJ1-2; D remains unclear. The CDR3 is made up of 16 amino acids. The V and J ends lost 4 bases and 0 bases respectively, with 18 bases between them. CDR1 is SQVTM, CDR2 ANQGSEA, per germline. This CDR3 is CSVAAAGGTTNYGYTF. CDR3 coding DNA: TGCAGCGTTGCCGCCGCAGGTGGTACTACTAACTATGGCTACACCTTC.

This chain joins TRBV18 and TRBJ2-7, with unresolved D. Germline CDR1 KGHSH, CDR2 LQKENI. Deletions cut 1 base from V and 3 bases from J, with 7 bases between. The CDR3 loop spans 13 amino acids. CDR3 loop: CASSPRNLYEQYF. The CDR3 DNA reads TGTGCCAGCTCACCACGGAACCTCTACGAGCAGTACTTC.

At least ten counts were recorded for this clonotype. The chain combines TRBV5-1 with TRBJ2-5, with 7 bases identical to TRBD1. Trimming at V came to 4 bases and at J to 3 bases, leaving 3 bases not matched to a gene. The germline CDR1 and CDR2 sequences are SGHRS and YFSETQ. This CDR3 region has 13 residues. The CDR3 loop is CASSGGQKETQYF. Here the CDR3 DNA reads TGCGCCAGCAGCGGGGGACAGAAAGAGACCCAGTACTTC.

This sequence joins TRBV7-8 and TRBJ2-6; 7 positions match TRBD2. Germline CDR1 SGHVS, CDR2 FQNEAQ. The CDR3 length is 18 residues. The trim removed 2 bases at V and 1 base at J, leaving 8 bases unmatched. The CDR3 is CASSLTSAIVSGANVLTF. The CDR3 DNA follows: TGTGCCAGCAGCTTAACTAGCGCAATCGTATCTGGGGCCAACGTCCTGACTTTC.

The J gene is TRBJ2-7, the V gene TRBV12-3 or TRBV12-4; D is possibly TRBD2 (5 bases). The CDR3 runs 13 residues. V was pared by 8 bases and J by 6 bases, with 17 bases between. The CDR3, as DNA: TGTGCCAGCCGACTAACGGGGTCGGGCGAGCAGTACTTC. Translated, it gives CASRLTGSGEQYF.

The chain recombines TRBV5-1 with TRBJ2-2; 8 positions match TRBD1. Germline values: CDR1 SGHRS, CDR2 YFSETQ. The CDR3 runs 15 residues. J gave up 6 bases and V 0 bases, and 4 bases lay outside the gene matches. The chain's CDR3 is CASSLAQGASGELFF. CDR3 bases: TGCGCCAGCAGCTTGGCTCAGGGGGCATCCGGGGAGCTGTTTTTT.

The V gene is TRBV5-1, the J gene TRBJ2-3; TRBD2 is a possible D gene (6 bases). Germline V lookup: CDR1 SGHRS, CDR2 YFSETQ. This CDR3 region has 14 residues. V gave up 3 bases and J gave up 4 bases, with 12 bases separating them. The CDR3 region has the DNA TGCGCCAGCAGCTACGGGGCTAGCGCAGATACGCAGTATTTT. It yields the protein CASSYGASADTQYF. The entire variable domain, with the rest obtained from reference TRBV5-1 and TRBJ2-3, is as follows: KAGVTQTPRYLIKTRGQQVTLSCSPISGHRSVSWYQQTPGQGLQFLFEYFSETQRNKGNFPGRFSGRQFSNSRSEMNVSTLELGDSALYLCASSYGASADTQYFGPGTRLTVL.

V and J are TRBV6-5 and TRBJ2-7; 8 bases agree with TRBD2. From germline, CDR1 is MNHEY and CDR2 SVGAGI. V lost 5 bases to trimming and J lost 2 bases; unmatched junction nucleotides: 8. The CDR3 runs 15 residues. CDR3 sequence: CASSRGTRSPYEQYF. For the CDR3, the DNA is TGTGCCAGCAGTCGTGGGACTAGATCACCCTACGAGCAGTACTTC.

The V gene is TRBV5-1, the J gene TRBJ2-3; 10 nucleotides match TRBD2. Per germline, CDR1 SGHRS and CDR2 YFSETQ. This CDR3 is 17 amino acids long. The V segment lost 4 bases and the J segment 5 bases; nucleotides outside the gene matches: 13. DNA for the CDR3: TGCGCCAGCAGCCCCGCACTAGCGGGGACAGCATTAGATACGCAGTATTTT. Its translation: CASSPALAGTALDTQYF.

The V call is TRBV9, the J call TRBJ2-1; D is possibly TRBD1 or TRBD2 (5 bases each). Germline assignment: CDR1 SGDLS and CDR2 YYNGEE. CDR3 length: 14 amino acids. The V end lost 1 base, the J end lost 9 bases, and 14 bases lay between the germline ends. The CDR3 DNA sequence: TGTGCCAGCAGCGTAAGGGGACGGCAGGGTGAGCAGTTCTTC. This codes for CASSVRGRQGEQFF.

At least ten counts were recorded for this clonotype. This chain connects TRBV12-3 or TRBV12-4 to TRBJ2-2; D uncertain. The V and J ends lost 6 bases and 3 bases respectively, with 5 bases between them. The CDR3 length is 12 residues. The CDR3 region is CASSGDTGELFF. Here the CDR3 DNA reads TGTGCCAGCAGCGGCGACACCGGGGAGCTGTTTTTT.

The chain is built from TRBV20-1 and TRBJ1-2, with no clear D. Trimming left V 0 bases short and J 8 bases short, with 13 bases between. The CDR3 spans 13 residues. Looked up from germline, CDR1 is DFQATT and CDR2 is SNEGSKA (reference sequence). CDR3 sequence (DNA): TGCAGTGCTAGAGAGGTCTGGGAGGGAGGCTACACCTTC. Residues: CSAREVWEGGYTF.

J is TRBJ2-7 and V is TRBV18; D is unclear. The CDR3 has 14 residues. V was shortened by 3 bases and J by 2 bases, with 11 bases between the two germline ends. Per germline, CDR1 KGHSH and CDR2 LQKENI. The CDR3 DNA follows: TGTGCCAGCTCACCTGCCGGTCTTCCCTACGAGCAGTACTTC. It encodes CASSPAGLPYEQYF. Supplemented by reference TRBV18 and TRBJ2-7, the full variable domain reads NAGVMQNPRHLVRRRGQEARLRCSPMKGHSHVYWYRQLPEEGLKFMVYLQKENIIDESGMPKERFSAEFPKEGPSILRIQQVVRGDSAAYFCASSPAGLPYEQYFGPGTRLTVT.

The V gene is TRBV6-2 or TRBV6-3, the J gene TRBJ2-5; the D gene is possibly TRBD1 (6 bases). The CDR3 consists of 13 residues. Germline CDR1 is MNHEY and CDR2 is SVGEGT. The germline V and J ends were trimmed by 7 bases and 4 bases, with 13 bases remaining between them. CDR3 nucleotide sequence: TGTGCCAGCAATGGGGGCGGAAGAGAGACCCAGTACTTC. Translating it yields CASNGGGRETQYF.

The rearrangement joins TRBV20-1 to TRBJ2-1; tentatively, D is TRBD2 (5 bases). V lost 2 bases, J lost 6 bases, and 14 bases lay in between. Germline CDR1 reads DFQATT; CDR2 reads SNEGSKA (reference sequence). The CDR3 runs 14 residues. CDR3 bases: TGCAGTGCTAGAACCCACCTAGCCACCAATGAGCAGTTCTTC. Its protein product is CSARTHLATNEQFF.

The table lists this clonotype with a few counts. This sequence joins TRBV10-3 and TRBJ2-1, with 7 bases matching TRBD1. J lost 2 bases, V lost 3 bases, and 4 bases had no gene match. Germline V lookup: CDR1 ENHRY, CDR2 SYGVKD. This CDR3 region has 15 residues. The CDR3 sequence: CAISDGQAPYNEQFF. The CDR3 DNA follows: TGTGCCATCAGTGACGGACAGGCTCCCTACAATGAGCAGTTCTTC.

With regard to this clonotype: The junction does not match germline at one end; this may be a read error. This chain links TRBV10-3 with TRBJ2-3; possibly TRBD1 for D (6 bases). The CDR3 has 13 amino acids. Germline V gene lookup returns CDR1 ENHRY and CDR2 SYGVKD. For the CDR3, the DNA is TGTGCCATTCAGGGGACCCTCACAGATACGCGGTATTTT. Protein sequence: CAIQGTLTDTRYF.